The clone carrying this TCR beta chain has ten or more counts. Its specificity is not known. The sample belongs to a study of blood T cells in healthy people across ages. Findings of the study overall: Both higher diversity and more naive CD4+ cells marked long-lived donors when set against aged donors.

A second PCR of about 6 to 12 cycles used a sample-barcoded 5' primer and a J-beta primer mix. In TCRdb, the 5' RACE reads were re-called with MiXCR into one record per CDR3 protein. The sample includes hundreds of thousands of distinct CDR3 sequences, around 45% of them seen just once. The CDR3 extends over 17 amino acids. The V gene lost 0 bases and the J gene lost 9 bases, with 22 bases spanning the gap. Germline CDR1 and CDR2: LGHNA and YSLEER. The sequenced sample was blood. The source of this sequence is a man aged 55 to 69 in good health. This chain connects TRBV4-3 to TRBJ2-3; D assignment may be TRBD1 or TRBD2 (5 bases each). CDR3 DNA: TGCGCCAGCAGCCAAGATGTGGGGACCGCAGTCGGTGCGACGCAGTATTTT. This sequence encodes CASSQDVGTAVGATQYF.